A selection of T cell receptor beta chains follows, all from one sample in a study of cytomegalovirus exposure and HLA in healthy donors. The data were produced by immunoSEQ multiplex PCR, yet TCRdb's version contains in-frame clones alone and is incomplete. The sample carries about 140,000 clones, around 79% recorded once. Material: PBMCs. The receptor source for this set is a female donor in good health and CMV-seronegative. The CDR3 runs from the conserved cysteine through the conserved F or W. The order of the fields is D gene, V gene, J gene, clone size, CDR3 protein, CDR3 DNA. The D gene is left open where the match is weak. Part of the rows lack a size; the others show once, few, many or a class for expanded clones.

D gene: TRBD2
V gene: TRBV27
J gene: TRBJ2-2
clone size: -
CDR3 protein: CASIVRAGGSGELFF
CDR3 DNA: TGTGCCAGCATCGTGCGTGCGGGAGGGTCCGGGGAGCTGTTTTTT

D gene: -
V gene: TRBV7-2
J gene: TRBJ1-2
clone size: -
CDR3 protein: CASSLGGQGGYGYTF
CDR3 DNA: TGTGCCAGCAGCTTAGGAGGGCAGGGAGGGTATGGCTACACCTTC

D gene: -
V gene: TRBV10-2
J gene: TRBJ1-5
clone size: -
CDR3 protein: CASRQNSNQPQHF
CDR3 DNA: TGCGCCAGCAGACAGAATAGCAATCAGCCCCAGCATTTT

D gene: -
V gene: TRBV7-9
J gene: TRBJ1-5
clone size: -
CDR3 protein: CASSLTGNQPQHF
CDR3 DNA: TGTGCCAGCAGCTTAACAGGGAATCAGCCCCAGCATTTT

D gene: -
V gene: TRBV9
J gene: TRBJ2-1
clone size: -
CDR3 protein: CASSVQTSYNEQFF
CDR3 DNA: TGTGCCAGCAGCGTGCAGACATCTTACAATGAGCAGTTCTTC

D gene: TRBD2
V gene: TRBV7-9
J gene: TRBJ2-1
clone size: -
CDR3 protein: CASSHPAAVAGGTWDEQFF
CDR3 DNA: TGTGCCAGCAGCCACCCCGCGGCGGTAGCGGGAGGGACTTGGGATGAGCAGTTCTTC

D gene: -
V gene: TRBV30
J gene: TRBJ2-5
clone size: -
CDR3 protein: CAGRQDQETQYF
CDR3 DNA: TGTGCCGGAAGGCAGGACCAAGAGACCCAGTACTTC

D gene: TRBD1
V gene: TRBV10-3
J gene: TRBJ1-2
clone size: -
CDR3 protein: CAIRLGTDNYGYTF
CDR3 DNA: TGTGCCATCAGGCTCGGGACAGACAACTATGGCTACACCTTC

D gene: -
V gene: TRBV4-1
J gene: TRBJ1-5
clone size: -
CDR3 protein: CASSRDRNQPQHF
CDR3 DNA: TGCGCCAGCAGCCGAGACAGAAATCAGCCCCAGCATTTT

D gene: -
V gene: TRBV2
J gene: TRBJ2-7
clone size: -
CDR3 protein: CASSEGTEGGLTGEQYF
CDR3 DNA: TGTGCCAGCAGTGAAGGGACGGAGGGGGGGCTCACCGGCGAGCAGTACTTC

D gene: -
V gene: TRBV4-1
J gene: TRBJ2-7
clone size: -
CDR3 protein: CASSYSGTGEAYEQYF
CDR3 DNA: TGCGCCAGCAGCTACTCCGGGACTGGGGAGGCCTACGAGCAGTACTTC

D gene: -
V gene: TRBV5-4
J gene: TRBJ1-5
clone size: -
CDR3 protein: CASSWDGQNQPQHF
CDR3 DNA: TGTGCCAGCAGCTGGGACGGACAGAATCAGCCCCAGCATTTT

D gene: -
V gene: TRBV10-3
J gene: TRBJ2-3
clone size: few
CDR3 protein: CAIKGSSTDTQYF
CDR3 DNA: TGTGCCATCAAGGGGTCTAGCACAGATACGCAGTATTTT

D gene: TRBD2
V gene: TRBV6-1
J gene: TRBJ2-3
clone size: few
CDR3 protein: CASSEAGLGITDTQYF
CDR3 DNA: TGTGCCAGCAGTGAAGCGGGACTAGGAATCACAGATACGCAGTATTTT

D gene: TRBD1
V gene: TRBV7-6
J gene: TRBJ2-2
clone size: -
CDR3 protein: CASSLMSGGQGELFF
CDR3 DNA: TGTGCCAGCAGCTTAATGTCAGGGGGCCAAGGGGAGCTGTTTTTT

D gene: TRBD2
V gene: TRBV14
J gene: TRBJ2-1
clone size: few
CDR3 protein: CASSQAAGGGNEQFF
CDR3 DNA: TGTGCCAGCAGCCAAGCAGCGGGGGGAGGTAATGAGCAGTTCTTC

D gene: TRBD1
V gene: TRBV19
J gene: TRBJ2-7
clone size: -
CDR3 protein: CATRDRGTYEQYF
CDR3 DNA: TGTGCCACCCGGGACAGGGGGACCTACGAGCAGTACTTC

D gene: TRBD2
V gene: TRBV7-9
J gene: TRBJ2-1
clone size: -
CDR3 protein: CASSLGTGTRGNEQFF
CDR3 DNA: TGTGCCAGCAGCTTAGGTACCGGGACTAGGGGCAATGAGCAGTTCTTC

D gene: TRBD2
V gene: TRBV30
J gene: TRBJ2-1
clone size: few
CDR3 protein: CAWSVLAGSNEQFF
CDR3 DNA: TGTGCCTGGAGTGTCTTAGCGGGGTCCAATGAGCAGTTCTTC

D gene: TRBD1
V gene: TRBV28
J gene: TRBJ2-7
clone size: -
CDR3 protein: CASISKGTGNGLKYF
CDR3 DNA: TGTGCCAGCATCTCGAAGGGGACAGGTAATGGTTTGAAGTACTTC

D gene: TRBD1
V gene: TRBV28
J gene: TRBJ1-2
clone size: -
CDR3 protein: CASREGQANYGYTF
CDR3 DNA: TGTGCCAGCAGAGAAGGACAGGCTAACTATGGCTACACCTTC

D gene: -
V gene: TRBV27
J gene: TRBJ2-4
clone size: once
CDR3 protein: CASTPGLAKNIQYF
CDR3 DNA: TGTGCCAGCACCCCGGGACTAGCCAAAAACATTCAGTACTTC

D gene: -
V gene: TRBV9
J gene: TRBJ2-5
clone size: -
CDR3 protein: CASSARIGLETQYF
CDR3 DNA: TGTGCCAGCAGCGCTCGGATCGGGTTGGAGACCCAGTACTTC

D gene: TRBD1
V gene: TRBV11-1
J gene: TRBJ1-6
clone size: -
CDR3 protein: CASSRQGNNSPLHF
CDR3 DNA: TGTGCCAGCAGCAGACAGGGGAACAATTCACCCCTCCACTTT

D gene: -
V gene: TRBV28
J gene: TRBJ1-2
clone size: -
CDR3 protein: CASRSPGLLFGYTF
CDR3 DNA: TGTGCCAGCAGGTCGCCGGGACTCCTATTCGGCTACACCTTC

D gene: TRBD1
V gene: TRBV28
J gene: TRBJ1-2
clone size: -
CDR3 protein: CASNSGGSGYTF
CDR3 DNA: TGTGCCAGCAACTCAGGGGGGTCTGGCTACACCTTC

D gene: -
V gene: TRBV29-1
J gene: TRBJ1-2
clone size: -
CDR3 protein: CSAGRGDSNYGYTF
CDR3 DNA: TGCAGCGCCGGGAGGGGCGACAGTAACTATGGCTACACCTTC

D gene: -
V gene: TRBV27
J gene: TRBJ2-7
clone size: -
CDR3 protein: CASSSGGSYEQYF
CDR3 DNA: TGTGCCAGCAGTTCCGGGGGCTCCTACGAGCAGTACTTC

D gene: TRBD1
V gene: TRBV29-1
J gene: TRBJ2-3
clone size: -
CDR3 protein: CSVRGQVTDTQYF
CDR3 DNA: TGCAGCGTCAGGGGGCAAGTTACAGATACGCAGTATTTT